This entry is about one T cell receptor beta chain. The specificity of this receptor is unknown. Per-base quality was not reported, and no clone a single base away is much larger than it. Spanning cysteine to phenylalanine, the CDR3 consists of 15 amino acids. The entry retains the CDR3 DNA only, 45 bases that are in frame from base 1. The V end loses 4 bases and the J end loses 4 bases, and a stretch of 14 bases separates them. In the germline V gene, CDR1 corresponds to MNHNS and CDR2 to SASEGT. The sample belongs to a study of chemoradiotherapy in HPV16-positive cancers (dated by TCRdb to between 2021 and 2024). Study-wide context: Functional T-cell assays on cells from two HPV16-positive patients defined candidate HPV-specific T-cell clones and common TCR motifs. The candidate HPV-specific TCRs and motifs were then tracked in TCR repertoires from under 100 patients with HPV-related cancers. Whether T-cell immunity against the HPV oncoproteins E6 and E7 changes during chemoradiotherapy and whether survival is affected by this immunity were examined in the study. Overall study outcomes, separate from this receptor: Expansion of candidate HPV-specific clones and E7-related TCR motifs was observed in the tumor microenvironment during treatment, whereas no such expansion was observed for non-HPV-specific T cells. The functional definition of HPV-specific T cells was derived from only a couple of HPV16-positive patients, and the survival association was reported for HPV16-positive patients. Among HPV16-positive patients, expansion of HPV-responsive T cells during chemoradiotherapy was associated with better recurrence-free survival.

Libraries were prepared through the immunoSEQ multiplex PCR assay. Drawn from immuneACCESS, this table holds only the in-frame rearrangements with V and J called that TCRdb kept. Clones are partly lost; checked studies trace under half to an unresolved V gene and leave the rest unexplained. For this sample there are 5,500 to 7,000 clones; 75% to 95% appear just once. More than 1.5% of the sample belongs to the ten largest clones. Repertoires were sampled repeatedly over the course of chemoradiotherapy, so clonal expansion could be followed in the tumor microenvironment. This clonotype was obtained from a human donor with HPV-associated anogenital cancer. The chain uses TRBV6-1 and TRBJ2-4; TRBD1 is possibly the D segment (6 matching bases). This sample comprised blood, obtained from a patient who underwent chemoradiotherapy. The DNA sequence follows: TGTGCCAGCAGTGCGGACGGGACATTGAAAAACATTCAGTACTTC. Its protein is CASSADGTLKNIQYF.